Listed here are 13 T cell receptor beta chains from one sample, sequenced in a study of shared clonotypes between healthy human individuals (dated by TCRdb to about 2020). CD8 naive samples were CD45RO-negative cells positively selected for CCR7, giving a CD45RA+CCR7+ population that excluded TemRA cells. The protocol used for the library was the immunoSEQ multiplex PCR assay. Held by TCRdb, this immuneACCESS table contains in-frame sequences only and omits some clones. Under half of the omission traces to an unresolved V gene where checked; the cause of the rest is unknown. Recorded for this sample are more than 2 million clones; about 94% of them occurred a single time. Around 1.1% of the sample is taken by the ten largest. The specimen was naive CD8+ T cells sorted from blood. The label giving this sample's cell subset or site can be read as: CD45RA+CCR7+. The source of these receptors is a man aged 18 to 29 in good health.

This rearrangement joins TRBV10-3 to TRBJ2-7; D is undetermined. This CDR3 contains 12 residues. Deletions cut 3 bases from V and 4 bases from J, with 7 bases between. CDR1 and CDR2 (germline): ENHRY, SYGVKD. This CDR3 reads CAISETLYEQYF. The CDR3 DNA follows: TGTGCCATCAGTGAAACGCTATACGAGCAGTACTTC.

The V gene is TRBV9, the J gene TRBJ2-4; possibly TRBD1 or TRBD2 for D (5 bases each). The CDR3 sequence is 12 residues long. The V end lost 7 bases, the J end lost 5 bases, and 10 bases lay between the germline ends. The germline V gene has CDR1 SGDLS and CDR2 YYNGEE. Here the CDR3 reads CASSGLENIQYF. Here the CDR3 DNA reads TGTGCCAGCTCGGGGCTGGAAAACATTCAGTACTTC.

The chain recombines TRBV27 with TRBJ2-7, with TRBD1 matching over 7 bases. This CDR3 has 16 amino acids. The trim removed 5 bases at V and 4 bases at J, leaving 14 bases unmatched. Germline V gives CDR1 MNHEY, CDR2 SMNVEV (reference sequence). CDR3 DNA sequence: TGTGCCAGCAGTCCATCAACAGGGGAGTATACTTACGAGCAGTACTTC. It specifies CASSPSTGEYTYEQYF.

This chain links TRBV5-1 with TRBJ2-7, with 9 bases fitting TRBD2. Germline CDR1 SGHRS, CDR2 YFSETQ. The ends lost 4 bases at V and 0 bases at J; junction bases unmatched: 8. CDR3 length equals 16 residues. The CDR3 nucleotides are TGCGCCAGCAGCATGACTAGCGGTTTGATCTCCTACGAGCAGTACTTC. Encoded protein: CASSMTSGLISYEQYF.

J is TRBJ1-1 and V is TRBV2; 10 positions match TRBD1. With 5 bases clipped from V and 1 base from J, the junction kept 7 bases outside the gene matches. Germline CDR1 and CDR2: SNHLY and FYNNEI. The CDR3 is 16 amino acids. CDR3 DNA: TGTGCCAGCAGTTTCTCGGGACAGGGGACGAACACTGAAGCTTTCTTT. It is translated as CASSFSGQGTNTEAFF.

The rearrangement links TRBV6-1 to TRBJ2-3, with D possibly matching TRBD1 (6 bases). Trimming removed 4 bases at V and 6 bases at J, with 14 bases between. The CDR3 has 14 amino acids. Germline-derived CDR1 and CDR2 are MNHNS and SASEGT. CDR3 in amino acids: CASSALGTRDTQYF. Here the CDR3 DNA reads TGTGCCAGCAGTGCCCTGGGGACACGCGATACGCAGTATTTT.

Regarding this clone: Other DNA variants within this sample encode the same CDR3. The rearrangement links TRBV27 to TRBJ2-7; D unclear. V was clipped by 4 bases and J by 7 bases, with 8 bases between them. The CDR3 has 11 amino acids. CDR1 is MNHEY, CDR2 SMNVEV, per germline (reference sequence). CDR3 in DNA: TGTGCCAGCAGTTCTGGTGGGGAGCAGTACTTC. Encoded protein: CASSSGGEQYF.

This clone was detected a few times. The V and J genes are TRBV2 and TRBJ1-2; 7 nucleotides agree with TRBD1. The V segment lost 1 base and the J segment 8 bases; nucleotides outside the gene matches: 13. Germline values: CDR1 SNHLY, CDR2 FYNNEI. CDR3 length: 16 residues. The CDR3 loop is CASSEEGAVAEGGYTF. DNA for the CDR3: TGTGCCAGCAGTGAAGAGGGGGCAGTAGCGGAGGGCGGCTACACCTTC.

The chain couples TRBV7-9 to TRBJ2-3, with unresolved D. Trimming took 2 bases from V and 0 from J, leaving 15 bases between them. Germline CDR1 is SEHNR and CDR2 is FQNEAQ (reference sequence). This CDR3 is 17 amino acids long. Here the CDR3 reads CASSLIVQVLSTDTQYF. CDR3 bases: TGTGCCAGCAGCTTAATCGTGCAGGTTCTGAGCACAGATACGCAGTATTTT.

The CDR3 nucleotides are TGTGCCAGCAGTGAATCCGGGACAGGGGCCGAAAAACTGTTTTTT. Encoded protein: CASSESGTGAEKLFF. The V call is TRBV6-1, the J call TRBJ1-4, with TRBD1 matching 10 bases. The length of the CDR3 is 15 residues. With V trimmed by 2 bases and J by 8 bases, 5 bases remained unmatched. Germline CDR1 is MNHNS and CDR2 is SASEGT.

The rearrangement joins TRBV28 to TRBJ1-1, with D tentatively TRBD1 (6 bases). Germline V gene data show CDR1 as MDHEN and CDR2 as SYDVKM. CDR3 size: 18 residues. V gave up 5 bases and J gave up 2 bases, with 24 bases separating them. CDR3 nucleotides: TGTGCCAGCAGTCAAAGGGTACTAATGACAGGAATCAACACTGAAGCTTTCTTT. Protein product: CASSQRVLMTGINTEAFF.

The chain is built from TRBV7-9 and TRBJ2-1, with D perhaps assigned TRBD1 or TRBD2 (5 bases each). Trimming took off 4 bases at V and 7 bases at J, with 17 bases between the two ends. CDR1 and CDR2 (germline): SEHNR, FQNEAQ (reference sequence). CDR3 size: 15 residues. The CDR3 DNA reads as TGTGCCAGCAGCTCCTGGGTGGGGGAAGGGAATGAGCAGTTCTTC. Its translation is CASSSWVGEGNEQFF.

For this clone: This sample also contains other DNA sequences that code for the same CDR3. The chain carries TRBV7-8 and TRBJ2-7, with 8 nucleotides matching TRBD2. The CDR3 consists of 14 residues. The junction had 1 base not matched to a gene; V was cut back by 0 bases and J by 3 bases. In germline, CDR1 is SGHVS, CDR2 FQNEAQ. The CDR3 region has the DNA TGTGCCAGCAGCTTAGCAAGCGGGGGCTACGAGCAGTACTTC. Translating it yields CASSLASGGYEQYF.